The 27 T cell receptor beta chains below were found in one sample sequenced in a study of shared clonotypes between healthy human individuals. TCRdb's copy holds only in-frame clones and misses some; the assay was immunoSEQ multiplex PCR. Here the sample spans 2 million to 2.5 million clones, almost 96% being singletons. Input material: naive CD4+ T cells sorted from blood. Subset here: CD45RA+ positively selected. The receptors stem from a young man in good health.

The chain links TRBV7-6 to TRBJ2-5, with 13 bases aligning to TRBD2. This CDR3 is 18 amino acids long. The trim removed 3 bases at V and 2 bases at J, leaving 9 bases unmatched. Germline V gives CDR1 SGHVS, CDR2 FNYEAQ. The CDR3, as DNA: TGTGCCAGCAGCTTCCCCAGGACTAGCGGGAGAGGGCAAGAGACCCAGTACTTC. Protein sequence: CASSFPRTSGRGQETQYF.

The chain combines TRBV7-2 with TRBJ2-1; D call uncertain. Germline CDR1 and CDR2: SGHTA and FQGNSA. V was shortened by 0 bases and J by 1 base, with 7 bases between the two germline ends. The CDR3 has 15 amino acids. The DNA of the CDR3 is TGTGCCAGCAGCTTAGCGGGTCAGTCCTACAATGAGCAGTTCTTC. It is translated as CASSLAGQSYNEQFF.

The gene calls are TRBV7-9 and TRBJ1-6; no reliable D call. This CDR3 is 13 amino acids long. The V end lost 5 bases, the J end lost 2 bases, and 4 bases lay between the germline ends. The germline gives CDR1 SEHNR, CDR2 FQNEAQ (reference sequence). The CDR3 reads CASSEAYNSPLHF. The DNA of the CDR3 is TGTGCCAGCAGCGAGGCCTATAATTCACCCCTCCACTTT.

The chain has TRBV5-5 and TRBJ2-2, with D possibly called TRBD1 or TRBD2 (6 bases each). Germline values: CDR1 SGHKS, CDR2 YYEKEE (reference sequence). The CDR3 spans 15 residues. The V gene lost 4 bases and the J gene lost 3 bases, with 13 bases spanning the gap. CDR3 residues: CASSRGSSDTGELFF. CDR3 nucleotide sequence: TGTGCCAGCAGCAGGGGGTCTAGCGACACCGGGGAGCTGTTTTTT.

The gene calls are TRBV6-6 and TRBJ2-3; D perhaps matches TRBD2 (5 bases). The CDR3 has 13 amino acids. The V end was cut by 3 bases, the J end by 4 bases, with 8 bases between. The germline V gene encodes CDR1 MNHNY and CDR2 SVGAGI (reference sequence). CDR3: CASSYLLADTQYF. CDR3 nucleotide sequence: TGTGCCAGCAGTTATTTACTAGCAGATACGCAGTATTTT.

CDR3 protein: CASSQAHGTDTQYF. The CDR3 nucleotides read TGCGCCAGCAGCCAAGCCCACGGCACAGATACGCAGTATTTT. This rearrangement joins TRBV4-1 to TRBJ2-3; D gene unclear. Germline V gene sequence: CDR1 MGHRA, CDR2 YSYEKL. Trimming shortened V by 1 base and J by 1 base, and 6 bases separated the two germline ends. The CDR3 is 14 residues long.

The V gene is TRBV28, the J gene TRBJ1-6; possibly TRBD1 for D (5 bases). This CDR3 spans 15 amino acids. Germline V lookup: CDR1 MDHEN, CDR2 SYDVKM. The V end was cut by 5 bases, the J end by 10 bases, with 18 bases between. The CDR3, as DNA: TGTGCCAGCAGTCCCGGGGGGTTAGTCGACTCACCCCTCCACTTT. Translating it yields CASSPGGLVDSPLHF.

The chain has TRBV27 and TRBJ2-7; either TRBD1 or TRBD2 may supply D (7 bases each). CDR1 is MNHEY and CDR2 is SMNVEV in the germline V gene (reference sequence). The CDR3 covers 15 residues. The V gene lost 7 bases and the J gene lost 4 bases, with 20 bases spanning the gap. The CDR3 loop is CASTPQGGARYEQYF. CDR3 DNA: TGTGCCAGCACCCCCCAGGGGGGGGCAAGGTACGAGCAGTACTTC.

The CDR3 nucleotides are TGTGCCAGCAGGACAGGAAACTCCTACGAGCAGTACTTC. Protein sequence: CASRTGNSYEQYF. This sequence joins TRBV11-2 and TRBJ2-7, with a possible D match to TRBD1 (6 bases). V gave up 6 bases and J gave up 0 bases, with 9 bases separating them. This CDR3 has 13 residues. Germline V gene data show CDR1 as SGHAT and CDR2 as FQNNGV.

A single count supports this clone. The chain uses TRBV25-1 and TRBJ1-1; TRBD1 matches 8 bases. V trimming: 1 base; J trimming: 5 bases; junction bases outside the gene matches: 3. This CDR3 is built from 14 residues. Germline values: CDR1 MGHDK, CDR2 SYGVNS. The CDR3 nucleotides read TGTGCCAGCAGTGAATCCCACAGGGGGACTGAAGCTTTCTTT. Residues: CASSESHRGTEAFF.

V is TRBV7-9 and J is TRBJ1-2; D is undetermined. V lost 0 bases to trimming and J lost 0 bases, with 5 bases between them. CDR1 is SEHNR and CDR2 is FQNEAQ in the germline V gene (reference sequence). The CDR3 runs to 14 residues. CDR3 amino acids: CASSLAEPNYGYTF. CDR3 in DNA: TGTGCCAGCAGCTTAGCAGAACCTAACTATGGCTACACCTTC.

CDR3 bases: TGTGCCAGCAGCGCCACCAACGAGGGCGGCTATGGCTACACCTTC. Translating it yields CASSATNEGGYGYTF. This rearrangement joins TRBV9 to TRBJ1-2; unclear D gene. Germline V lookup: CDR1 SGDLS, CDR2 YYNGEE. The CDR3 has 15 residues. The ends were cut back, 3 bases at V and 4 bases at J, with 16 bases in the middle. Full variable domain (outside the CDR3, taken from reference TRBV9 and TRBJ1-2): DSGVTQTPKHLITATGQRVTLRCSPRSGDLSVYWYQQSLDQGLQFLIQYYNGEERAKGNILERFSAQQFPDLHSELNLSSLELGDSALYFCASSATNEGGYGYTFGSGTRLTVV.

This chain uses TRBV30 with TRBJ1-1; D is unresolved. V lost 0 bases to trimming and J lost 11 bases, with 16 bases between them. Germline CDR1 and CDR2: GTSNPN and SVGIG (reference sequence). CDR3 length: 13 residues. CDR3 DNA: TGTGCCTGGAGTGTACAAACAGCCGGCCGGGCTTTCTTT. As protein: CAWSVQTAGRAFF.

The gene calls are TRBV14 and TRBJ1-6; maybe TRBD1 (5 bases). CDR1 is SGHDN and CDR2 is FVKESK in the germline V gene. V lost 1 base, J lost 9 bases, and 13 bases lay in between. CDR3 length equals 15 residues. CDR3 sequence (DNA): TGTGCCAGCAGCCAAGTGGGGGGAGATAGTTCACCCCTCCACTTT. This gives the protein CASSQVGGDSSPLHF.

A few counts support this clone. The chain joins TRBV2 to TRBJ1-5, with D tentatively TRBD1 (5 bases). Germline V lookup: CDR1 SNHLY, CDR2 FYNNEI. The ends were cut back, 7 bases at V and 5 bases at J, with 12 bases in the middle. The length of the CDR3 is 13 residues. The CDR3 protein is CASTKGGDQPQHF. CDR3 nucleotides: TGTGCCAGCACTAAGGGAGGGGATCAGCCCCAGCATTTT.

The sample holds one count of this clone. The V call is TRBV2, the J call TRBJ2-3; D possibly corresponds to TRBD1 (5 bases). The CDR3 runs to 12 residues. Trimming removed 8 bases at V and 2 bases at J, with 8 bases between. Germline-derived CDR1 and CDR2 are SNHLY and FYNNEI. CDR3 residues: CASDSNTDTQYF. The CDR3 region has the DNA TGTGCCAGCGACAGCAACACAGATACGCAGTATTTT. Looking up the rest from reference TRBV2 and TRBJ2-3 gives the full variable domain: EPEVTQTPSHQVTQMGQEVILRCVPISNHLYFYWYRQILGQKVEFLVSFYNNEISEKSEIFDDQFSVERPDGSNFTLKIRSTKLEDSAMYFCASDSNTDTQYFGPGTRLTVL.

The J gene is TRBJ2-6, the V gene TRBV28; maybe TRBD1 (5 bases). CDR3 length: 14 amino acids. V gave up 10 bases and J gave up 0 bases, with 10 bases separating them. The V gene's germline CDR1 is MDHEN and CDR2 SYDVKM. The CDR3 protein is CATQDNSGANVLTF. The CDR3 nucleotides are TGTGCCACCCAGGACAACTCTGGGGCCAACGTCCTGACTTTC.

The chain is built from TRBV5-4 and TRBJ2-5; 10 bases are a match to TRBD1. Germline V lookup: CDR1 SGHNT, CDR2 YYREEE (reference sequence). After removal of 4 bases from V and 1 base from J, the junction contained 4 bases not matched to a gene. CDR3 length: 15 amino acids. This chain's CDR3 is CASSIRTGGQETQYF. DNA for the CDR3: TGTGCCAGCAGCATTCGGACAGGGGGCCAAGAGACCCAGTACTTC.

The chain joins TRBV5-4 to TRBJ2-3; D perhaps matches TRBD2 (6 bases). Germline V CDR1 and CDR2: SGHNT, YYREEE (reference sequence). V gave up 1 base and J gave up 6 bases, with 12 bases separating them. The CDR3 consists of 14 residues. The CDR3 region is CASSLMGREDTQYF. In nucleotides, the CDR3 is TGTGCCAGCAGCTTGATGGGCCGGGAGGATACGCAGTATTTT.

This rearrangement joins TRBV7-2 to TRBJ2-5; D perhaps matches TRBD2 (6 bases). The CDR3 consists of 14 residues. CDR1 is SGHTA, CDR2 FQGNSA, per germline. Trimming removed 7 bases at V and 5 bases at J, with 17 bases between. CDR3 sequence: CASMLRVAGETQYF. The CDR3 region has the DNA TGTGCCAGCATGCTAAGGGTCGCGGGGGAGACCCAGTACTTC.

This clone was found once. Other DNA sequences in the same sample also yield this CDR3. The chain carries TRBV28 and TRBJ1-5; D is unresolved. The CDR3 is 12 residues long. Trimming left V 7 bases short and J 2 bases short, with 6 bases between. Germline CDR1 and CDR2: MDHEN and SYDVKM. The CDR3 DNA is TGTGCCAGCATCCGGGGCAATCAGCCCCAGCATTTT. This codes for CASIRGNQPQHF.

The table lists this clone with a count of one. This rearrangement joins TRBV5-6 to TRBJ2-5, with D perhaps assigned TRBD1 or TRBD2 (5 bases each). With 5 bases removed from V and 4 bases from J, the gap between germline ends came to 9 bases. CDR1 SGHDT and CDR2 YYEEEE come from the germline V gene. This CDR3 comprises 12 residues. CDR3: CASRRGVETQYF. The CDR3 DNA follows: TGTGCCAGCAGAAGGGGAGTAGAGACCCAGTACTTC.

V gene TRBV5-1 combines with J gene TRBJ1-5, with 7 bases matching TRBD1. CDR1 is SGHRS and CDR2 is YFSETQ in the germline V gene. This CDR3 comprises 15 residues. J lost 0 bases, V lost 7 bases, and 7 bases had no gene match. The CDR3 here is CASSPQGSSNQPQHF. In DNA form, the CDR3 reads TGCGCCAGCTCCCCACAGGGGTCTAGCAATCAGCCCCAGCATTTT. Together with reference TRBV5-1 and TRBJ1-5, the CDR3 gives the full variable domain: KAGVTQTPRYLIKTRGQQVTLSCSPISGHRSVSWYQQTPGQGLQFLFEYFSETQRNKGNFPGRFSGRQFSNSRSEMNVSTLELGDSALYLCASSPQGSSNQPQHFGDGTRLSIL.

The chain has TRBV5-4 and TRBJ1-2, with 9 positions matching TRBD1. Looked up from germline, CDR1 is SGHNT and CDR2 is YYREEE (reference sequence). The V gene end was trimmed by 1 base and the J gene end by 0 bases; junction bases not matched to a gene: 7. The CDR3 covers 17 residues. CDR3 sequence reads: CASSLTGQGFPNYGYTF. Here the CDR3 DNA reads TGTGCCAGCAGCTTGACAGGACAGGGGTTTCCTAACTATGGCTACACCTTC.

This sequence joins TRBV5-1 and TRBJ1-1, with D perhaps TRBD1 (5 bases). This CDR3 is built from 14 residues. Germline loops: CDR1 SGHRS, CDR2 YFSETQ. V was clipped by 4 bases and J by 4 bases, with 14 bases between them. The CDR3 DNA is TGCGCCAGCAGCCCGGGTGGGGGTGGCACTGAAGCTTTCTTT. It translates to CASSPGGGGTEAFF.

This rearrangement joins TRBV5-1 to TRBJ1-3; D gene ambiguous. V was pared by 4 bases and J by 2 bases, with 16 bases between. This CDR3 comprises 16 residues. CDR1 is SGHRS, CDR2 YFSETQ, per germline. CDR3 sequence reads: CASSQTDPTAGNTIYF. CDR3 in DNA: TGCGCCAGCAGCCAGACGGACCCGACTGCTGGAAACACCATATATTTT.

The chain combines TRBV13 with TRBJ2-3; maybe TRBD2 (5 bases). Germline values: CDR1 PRHDT, CDR2 FYEKMQ (reference sequence). The V end lost 1 base, the J end lost 4 bases, and 12 bases lay between the germline ends. This CDR3 contains 15 residues. CDR3 DNA sequence: TGTGCCAGCAGCTTAGCGAGGCTAGCCCCAGATACGCAGTATTTT. Its translation: CASSLARLAPDTQYF.